This record covers a single T cell receptor (beta chain). Sequenced by immunoSEQ multiplex PCR; TCRdb stores in-frame clones only, minus some. The table includes roughly 190,000 clones, 90% to 95% detected once. The source of the sample is a study of control samples from healthy donors and cancer patients. CDR3 length equals 13 residues. V lost 7 bases and J lost 7; bases outside the gene matches: 5. Sequencing was carried out using blood. The chain couples TRBV12-3 or TRBV12-4 to TRBJ1-2, with 11 bases fitting TRBD1. The receptor was derived from a woman aged 25 to 39 in good health. CDR3 residues: CASTRDRGFGYTF. Written as DNA, the CDR3 is TGTGCCAGCACCAGGGACAGGGGGTTTGGCTACACCTTC.